This TCR beta chain is drawn from a study of Ad26.COV2.S vaccination and SARS-CoV-2 variants. General study findings and limits: A substantial breadth of spike-specific CD8+ and CD4+ T cell responses after vaccination has been reported.

This table comes from immunoSEQ multiplex PCR, and its TCRdb copy is limited to in-frame clones, with some not included. The sample contains 290,000 or so clones, 80% to 90% of which appear only once. A remark on this clone: As yet, its antigen is unknown.

Germline CDR1 SGDLS, CDR2 YYNGEE. This CDR3 has 18 residues. Trimming pared 3 bases from V and 0 bases from J, leaving 19 bases between. Stated treatment: 19 received Ad26.COV2.S at low or high dose, single or two shots; 5 received placebo; per-sample allocation not given. Each sample was drawn 63 days after the first injection (of vaccine or placebo). Expressing Wuhan-strain SARS-CoV-2 spike, an Ad26 vector served as the vaccine. The sequence derives from a person between 18 and 65 years old who received the Ad26.COV2.S COVID-19 vaccine or a placebo. This specimen consisted of peripheral blood, obtained in a trial of Ad26.COV2.S vaccine versus placebo. The chain couples TRBV9 to TRBJ1-3; possible D gene TRBD1, 6 bases. CDR3 amino acids: CASSGDIRTGYSGNTIYF. CDR3 nucleotide sequence: TGTGCCAGCAGCGGCGACATCAGAACAGGGTACTCTGGAAACACCATATATTTT.